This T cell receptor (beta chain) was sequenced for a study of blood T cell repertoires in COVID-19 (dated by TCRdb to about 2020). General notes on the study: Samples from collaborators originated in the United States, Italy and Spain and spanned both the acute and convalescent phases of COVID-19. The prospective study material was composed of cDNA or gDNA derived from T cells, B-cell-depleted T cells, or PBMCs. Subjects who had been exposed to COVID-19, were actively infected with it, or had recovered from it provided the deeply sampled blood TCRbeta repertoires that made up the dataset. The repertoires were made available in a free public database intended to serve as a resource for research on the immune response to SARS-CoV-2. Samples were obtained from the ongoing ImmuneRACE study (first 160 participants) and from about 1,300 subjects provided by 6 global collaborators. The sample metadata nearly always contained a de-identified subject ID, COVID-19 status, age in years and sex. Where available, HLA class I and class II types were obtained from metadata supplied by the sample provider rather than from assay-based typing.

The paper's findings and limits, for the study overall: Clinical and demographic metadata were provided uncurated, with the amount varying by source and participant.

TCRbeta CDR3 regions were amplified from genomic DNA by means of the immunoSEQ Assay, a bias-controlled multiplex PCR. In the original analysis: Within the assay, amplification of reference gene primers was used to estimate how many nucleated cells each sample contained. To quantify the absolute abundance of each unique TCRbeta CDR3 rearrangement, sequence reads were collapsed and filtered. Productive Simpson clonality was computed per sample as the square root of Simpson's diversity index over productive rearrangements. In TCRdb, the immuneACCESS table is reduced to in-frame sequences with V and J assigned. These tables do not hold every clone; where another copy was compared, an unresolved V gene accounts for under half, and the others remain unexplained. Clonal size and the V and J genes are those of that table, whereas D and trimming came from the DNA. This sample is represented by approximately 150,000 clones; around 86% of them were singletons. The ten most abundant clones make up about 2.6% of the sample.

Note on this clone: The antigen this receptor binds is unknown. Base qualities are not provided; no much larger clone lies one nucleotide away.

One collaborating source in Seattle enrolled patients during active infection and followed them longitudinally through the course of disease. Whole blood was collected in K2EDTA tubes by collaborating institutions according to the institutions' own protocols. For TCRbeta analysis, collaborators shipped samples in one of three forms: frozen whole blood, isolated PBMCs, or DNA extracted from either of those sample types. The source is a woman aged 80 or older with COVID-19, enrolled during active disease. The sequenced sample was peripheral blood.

The CDR3 amino acid sequence is: CASSETGSTNEKLFF. Here is the DNA: TGTGCCAGCAGTGAAACAGGGTCAACTAATGAAAAACTGTTTTTT. In this chain, TRBV25-1 is recombined with TRBJ1-4; TRBD1 might be the D gene, on 6 matching bases. CDR1 and CDR2, looked up from the germline V gene, are MGHDK and SYGVNS. Reading from cysteine to phenylalanine, the CDR3 counts 15 amino acids. Left in the record is the CDR3 DNA by itself, 45 bases read in frame from the first base. The trim is 2 bases for V and 0 bases for J, with a gap of 7 bases between the germline ends.